Listed below are T cell receptor beta chains from one sample, sequenced in a study of T cell clones after liver transplantation. Profiling relied on immunoSEQ multiplex PCR, and the TCRdb table lists in-frame clones only, not all of them. The repertoire has approximately 70,000 clones, approximately 81% of them found once; the top ten carry 2.1%. The material was CD4+ T cells from blood, obtained less than 50 months after liver transplant. These receptors all come from a human patient who received a liver transplant. The T cells may partly be graft donor cells. Both conserved end residues are part of each CDR3. Fields, in order: CDR3 DNA, CDR3 protein, D gene, V gene, J gene, clone size. A D gene is named only where the DNA matches it firmly. Not all rows give a size; the values are once, few, many and, for expanded clones, a class.

TGTGCCAGCAGCTTAGGGAGGGGACAGCGTAATGAAAAACTGTTTTTT	CASSLGRGQRNEKLFF	TRBD1	TRBV7-9	TRBJ1-4	NA
TGTGCCAGCAAGCTCCGGGGAGCCCAGGGCAGTGCGCTTTTT	CASKLRGAQGSALF	NA	TRBV5-8	TRBJ2-2	NA
TGTGCCAGCAGCTTACGAACAGGGGATGGAAACACCATATATTTT	CASSLRTGDGNTIYF	TRBD1	TRBV11-2	TRBJ1-3	NA
TGCGCCAGCAGCCCACGAGCGGGGCGGGAGACCCAGTACTTC	CASSPRAGRETQYF	TRBD2	TRBV5-1	TRBJ2-5	NA
TGTGCCAGCAGCTCCCCAGGGTACTATGGCTACACCTTC	CASSSPGYYGYTF	NA	TRBV5-4	TRBJ1-2	once
TGTGCCAGCGGCTGGAGCTACGAGCAGTACTTC	CASGWSYEQYF	NA	TRBV6-5	TRBJ2-7	NA
TGTGCCAGCTCCGAAATTAGCGCCTCCTACGAGCAGTACTTC	CASSEISASYEQYF	NA	TRBV19	TRBJ2-7	NA
TGTGCCAGCAGTTTACAACGATACGAGCAGTACTTC	CASSLQRYEQYF	NA	TRBV28	TRBJ2-7	NA
TGTGCCAGCAGCCTAGCGGGGTTGGGAGGCACCGGGGAGCTGTTTTTT	CASSLAGLGGTGELFF	TRBD2	TRBV9	TRBJ2-2	NA
TGCGCCAGCAGCGCGGGACAGATTAGCACAGATACGCAGTATTTT	CASSAGQISTDTQYF	NA	TRBV5-1	TRBJ2-3	NA
TGTGCCAGCAGCCGGACTAGCGGGAGGCAGCAGTTCTTC	CASSRTSGRQQFF	TRBD2	TRBV6-6	TRBJ2-1	NA
TGTGCCAGCAGCTTGGTGGCGGGCTACCAAGAGACCCAGTACTTC	CASSLVAGYQETQYF	NA	TRBV5-6	TRBJ2-5	NA
TGTGCCAGCAGCAGGACAGGATATGGGAACTATGGCTACACCTTC	CASSRTGYGNYGYTF	TRBD1	TRBV11-2	TRBJ1-2	NA
TGTGCCAGCAGCGAGACTAGCGGGGCCTACAATGAGCAGTTCTTC	CASSETSGAYNEQFF	TRBD2	TRBV9	TRBJ2-1	NA